This TCR beta chain was documented in a study of cytomegalovirus exposure and HLA in healthy donors. This CDR3 is 17 amino acids long. V trimming: 1 base; J trimming: 5 bases; junction bases outside the gene matches: 11. Germline values: CDR1 LGHNA, CDR2 YSLEER. A note on this clone: The antigen remains undetermined.

Produced via immunoSEQ multiplex PCR; TCRdb's table is partial and in-frame only. The sample includes 90,000 to 150,000 clones, approximately 81% of them seen just once. General study findings and limits: Three chains linked to CMV were shown in vitro to be specific for CMV antigens. In a later analysis, first-cohort TCR clusters were found to tend to co-occur in the approximately 120 validation repertoires. The study put some 150 TCR beta chains on its list as cytomegalovirus-associated.

The source is a woman aged 25-40 years in good health and CMV-seronegative. This chain joins TRBV4-3 and TRBJ2-3, with 8 positions matching TRBD2. Sequenced: PBMCs. CDR3 in amino acids: CASSQAGTGGAEDTQYF. The CDR3 DNA follows: TGCGCCAGCAGCCAAGCGGGGACCGGGGGGGCCGAAGATACGCAGTATTTT.